Each of the 12 T cell receptor beta chains below was sequenced from the same sample in a study of T cell responses to AZD1222 COVID-19 vaccine. Clones were sequenced by immunoSEQ multiplex PCR, and TCRdb holds only the in-frame ones, with some missing. The sample has about 130,000 clones; roughly nine tenths are singletons. The specimen comprised peripheral blood, sampled on day 0 of AZD1222 vaccination. The receptors shown here come from an adult in good health.

The V call is TRBV5-1, the J call TRBJ1-1, with TRBD1 matching 7 bases. Germline values: CDR1 SGHRS, CDR2 YFSETQ. The CDR3 length is 15 residues. The V segment lost 3 bases and the J segment 3 bases; nucleotides outside the gene matches: 8. The CDR3 DNA reads as TGCGCCAGCAGCTGGGGGACACAGGGGCACACTGAAGCTTTCTTT. This sequence encodes CASSWGTQGHTEAFF.

CDR3 bases: TGTGCCAGCAGTCATCAGGGCTCCTACGAGCAGTACTTC. Protein sequence: CASSHQGSYEQYF. The chain combines TRBV14 with TRBJ2-7; a weak D match, TRBD1 (5 bases). V lost 6 bases, J lost 0 bases, and 9 bases lay in between. There are 13 residues in the CDR3. Germline lookup yields CDR1 SGHDN and CDR2 FVKESK.

The V call is TRBV30, the J call TRBJ1-6, with 11 bases matching TRBD1. The ends lost 4 bases at V and 9 bases at J; junction bases unmatched: 11. Germline V gene data show CDR1 as GTSNPN and CDR2 as SVGIG (reference sequence). This CDR3 spans 16 amino acids. The CDR3 reads CAWTRPGQGVGSPLHF. In DNA, the CDR3 is TGTGCCTGGACCCGACCGGGACAGGGGGTTGGTTCACCCCTCCACTTT.

This sequence joins TRBV7-9 and TRBJ1-2, with D maybe TRBD1 (5 bases). CDR3 length: 13 amino acids. Trimming removed 10 bases at V and 1 base at J, with 13 bases between. The germline gives CDR1 SEHNR, CDR2 FQNEAQ (reference sequence). CDR3 region: CATRGGFNYGYTF. In nucleotides, the CDR3 is TGTGCCACCCGTGGGGGGTTTAACTATGGCTACACCTTC.

The rearrangement links TRBV30 to TRBJ2-7; TRBD1 is a possible D gene (6 bases). The CDR3 runs to 13 residues. Germline CDR1 reads GTSNPN; CDR2 reads SVGIG (reference sequence). V lost 4 bases to trimming and J lost 5 bases, with 15 bases between them. The CDR3 DNA follows: TGTGCCTGGAACTTTCGACAGGCCCACGAGCAGTACTTC. Its translation: CAWNFRQAHEQYF. The full variable domain, in which reference TRBV30 and TRBJ2-7 provide the parts outside the CDR3, is SQTIHQWPATLVQPVGSPLSLECTVEGTSNPNLYWYRQAAGRGLQLLFYSVGIGQISSEVPQNLSASRPQDRQFILSSKKLLLSDSGFYLCAWNFRQAHEQYFGPGTRLTVT.

This chain joins TRBV5-1 and TRBJ1-4, with 8 nucleotides matching TRBD1. CDR3 length equals 15 residues. Germline V gives CDR1 SGHRS, CDR2 YFSETQ. V shed 1 base and J 6 bases; nucleotides not matched to a gene: 5. CDR3 loop: CASSLNQGADEKLFF. CDR3 DNA: TGCGCCAGCAGCTTGAATCAGGGGGCAGATGAAAAACTGTTTTTT.

This clone was found once. The chain combines TRBV19 with TRBJ2-3; D remains unclear. V lost 5 bases and J lost 5, with 17 bases in between. Germline V gene lookup returns CDR1 LNHDA and CDR2 SQIVND (reference sequence). CDR3 length equals 15 residues. The CDR3 reads CASSPGGWGRDTQYF. The CDR3, as DNA: TGTGCCAGTAGTCCGGGTGGGTGGGGAAGAGATACGCAGTATTTT.

There are a few counts of this clone. The chain couples TRBV5-1 to TRBJ1-1; 12 nucleotides line up with TRBD1. There are 16 residues in the CDR3. Germline CDR1 is SGHRS and CDR2 is YFSETQ. J was trimmed by 4 bases and V by 4 bases; bases with no gene match: 8. In nucleotides, the CDR3 is TGCGCCAGCAGCCCCGGGACAGGGGGCGCGGGCACTGAAGCTTTCTTT. Encoded protein: CASSPGTGGAGTEAFF.

This chain connects TRBV27 to TRBJ1-1, with D maybe TRBD1 (6 bases). Per germline, CDR1 MNHEY and CDR2 SMNVEV (reference sequence). The CDR3 spans 16 residues. Trimming left V 3 bases short and J 5 bases short, with 19 bases between. CDR3 in amino acids: CASSLIVGGGGTEAFF. The CDR3 DNA is TGTGCCAGCAGTTTGATCGTCGGAGGGGGAGGGACTGAAGCTTTCTTT.

V and J are TRBV4-3 and TRBJ2-6; D unresolved. CDR1 is LGHNA, CDR2 YSLEER, per germline. V dropped 0 bases and J dropped 0 bases, with 12 bases sitting between them. This CDR3 region has 18 residues. In DNA, the CDR3 is TGCGCCAGCAGCCAAGAGACCAAGGAAGTCTCTGGGGCCAACGTCCTGACTTTC. Protein: CASSQETKEVSGANVLTF.

The J gene is TRBJ1-2, the V gene TRBV29-1, with D uncertain. Trimming shortened V by 2 bases and J by 7 bases, and 5 bases separated the two germline ends. From germline, CDR1 is SQVTM and CDR2 ANQGSEA. The CDR3 length is 10 residues. This CDR3 is CSVETAGYTF. CDR3 nucleotide sequence: TGCAGCGTTGAAACAGCTGGCTACACCTTC.

This clone was seen only once. The gene calls are TRBV16 and TRBJ1-2; 10 nucleotides match TRBD1. This CDR3 comprises 17 residues. J lost 5 bases, V lost 2 bases, and 11 bases had no gene match. The germline CDR1 and CDR2 sequences are KGHSY and FQNENV. The CDR3 protein is CASSQTTGGPTGYGYTF. The CDR3 DNA reads as TGTGCCAGCAGCCAAACGACAGGGGGCCCTACCGGGTATGGCTACACCTTC.